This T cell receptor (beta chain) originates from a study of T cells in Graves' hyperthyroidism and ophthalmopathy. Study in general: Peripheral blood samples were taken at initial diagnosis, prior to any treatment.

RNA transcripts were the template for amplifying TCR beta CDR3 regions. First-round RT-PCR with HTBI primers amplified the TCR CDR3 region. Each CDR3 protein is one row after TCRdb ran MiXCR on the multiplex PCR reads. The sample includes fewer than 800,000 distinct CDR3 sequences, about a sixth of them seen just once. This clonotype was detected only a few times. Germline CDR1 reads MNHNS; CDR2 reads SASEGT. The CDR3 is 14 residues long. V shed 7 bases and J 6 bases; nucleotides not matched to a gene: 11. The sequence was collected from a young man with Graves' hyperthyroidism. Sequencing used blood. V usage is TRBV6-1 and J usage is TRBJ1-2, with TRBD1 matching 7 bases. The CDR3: CASTRGAETDGYTF. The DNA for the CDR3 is TGTGCCAGCACCAGGGGGGCAGAGACCGATGGCTACACCTTC.